The source of this T cell receptor beta chain is a study of shared clonotypes between healthy human individuals. Trimming removed 3 bases at V and 6 bases at J, with 12 bases between. The CDR3 spans 13 residues. Germline V gene sequence: CDR1 LNHNV, CDR2 YYDKDF (reference sequence). The sequenced material, unsorted PBMC DNA, was run on ten immunoSEQ deep assay plates. The authors' processing: Junction-only sequences produced by ImmunoSEQ had no quality scores, so filtering differed. Some clones are missing from TCRdb's copy, which holds only in-frame ones; the method was immunoSEQ multiplex PCR. For V, J and clone size, that table is used; D and trimming come from the DNA. The sample comprises 470,000 or so clones, over 75% of which are singletons, and roughly an eighth rests with the top ten.

This clonotype was sampled from a woman in her thirties or forties in good health. Some clones in this sample may be carry-over from other donors' samples. The chain uses TRBV15 and TRBJ2-7, with D perhaps matching TRBD2 (5 bases). Material for sequencing was PBMCs. The CDR3 DNA sequence: TGTGCCACCAGCAGCCGGGGTGAATCCGAGCAGTACTTC. Residues: CATSSRGESEQYF.